A single sample is the source of the 10 T cell receptor beta chains below, sequenced in a study of post-analysis software for immune sequencing data. Whole-study results and caveats: Five TRBV segments, including TRBV5-6, TRBV5-1 and TRBV20-1, were more frequent in patients than controls.

Their cognate antigens are unknown. Included in the TCR beta cDNA libraries were unique molecular identifiers. TCRdb processed the PCR reads anew with MiXCR; each CDR3 protein has one entry. Of over 150,000 distinct CDR3 sequences listed, 30% were seen once; the top ten hold more than 1.3%. Sequencing was performed on blood. The receptors shown here come from a girl aged 10-17 years with multiple sclerosis.

The chain has TRBV14 and TRBJ2-1; D might be TRBD1 (5 bases). Trimming removed 5 bases at V and 7 bases at J, with 18 bases between. This CDR3 spans 15 amino acids. The germline V gene encodes CDR1 SGHDN and CDR2 FVKESK. In DNA form, the CDR3 reads TGTGCCAGCAGCGACGACAGTGGCCGCGTGAATGAGCAGTTCTTC. Translation: CASSDDSGRVNEQFF. Full variable domain (remainder filled in from reference TRBV14 and TRBJ2-1): EAGVTQFPSHSVIEKGQTVTLRCDPISGHDNLYWYRRVMGKEIKFLLHFVKESKQDESGMPNNRFLAERTGGTYSTLKVQPAELEDSGVYFCASSDDSGRVNEQFFGPGTRLTVL.

The gene calls are TRBV20-1 and TRBJ2-3; no clear D. CDR3 length equals 15 residues. Trimming stripped 5 bases from V and 1 base from J, with 16 bases between. CDR1 DFQATT and CDR2 SNEGSKA come from the germline V gene (reference sequence). The CDR3 nucleotides read TGCAGTGCTTGGGGATCCCCGGACGGCACAGATACGCAGTATTTT. This gives the protein CSAWGSPDGTDTQYF.

This clonotype was counted a few times. A much larger clone differs by one base, so this may be a read error. CDR3 DNA sequence: TGTGCCAGCAGCTACGGGACTAGCGGGAGGGATACGCAGTATTTT. It yields the protein CASSYGTSGRDTQYF. The chain combines TRBV7-3 with TRBJ2-3, with TRBD2 matching over 15 bases. From germline, CDR1 is SGHTA and CDR2 FQGTGA. Trimming cost V 4 bases and J 6 bases; bases outside gene matches: 2. The CDR3 has 15 residues.

There are many counts of this clonotype. The chain links TRBV11-2 to TRBJ2-7; 7 bases are a match to TRBD2. CDR3 length: 14 residues. The germline V gene has CDR1 SGHAT and CDR2 FQNNGV. The trim removed 4 bases at V and 3 bases at J, leaving 6 bases unmatched. Here the CDR3 reads CASSSRTRGYEQYF. The CDR3 DNA follows: TGTGCCAGCAGCTCCCGGACTAGAGGCTACGAGCAGTACTTC.

This clonotype was detected only a few times. A much larger clonotype is one base distant, so this may be a read error. The chain joins TRBV7-2 to TRBJ2-7, with TRBD2 identical over 7 bases. This CDR3 region has 17 residues. From germline, CDR1 is SGHTA and CDR2 FQGNSA. The J segment lost 0 bases and the V segment lost 7 bases, leaving 15 bases of the junction unmatched. The CDR3 is CASMAGNGRPSSYEQYF. The CDR3 DNA reads TGTGCCAGCATGGCTGGTAACGGGAGGCCGAGCTCCTACGAGCAGTACTTC.

Regarding this clonotype: This may stem from a read error, because a much larger clone lies one nucleotide away. The chain joins TRBV20-1 to TRBJ2-5, with a possible D match to TRBD2 (6 bases). CDR3 length: 14 amino acids. In germline, CDR1 is DFQATT, CDR2 SNEGSKA (reference sequence). Trimming stripped 5 bases from V and 11 bases from J, with 24 bases between. This chain's CDR3 is CSAQSGLRFNEQYF. The CDR3 DNA reads as TGCAGTGCTCAAAGCGGGTTACGGTTCAATGAGCAGTACTTC.

As regards this clonotype: This may stem from a read error, because a much larger clone lies one nucleotide away. The rearrangement uses TRBV15 and TRBJ2-1; D is possibly TRBD1 (5 bases). CDR3 size: 13 residues. The V gene's germline CDR1 is LNHNV and CDR2 YYDKDF (reference sequence). In DNA, the CDR3 is TGTGGCACCAGCAGCCAACAGGCTGATGAGCAGTTCTTC. It specifies CGTSSQQADEQFF.

The V gene is TRBV3-1, the J gene TRBJ2-7; 10 positions agree with TRBD1. Losses at the gene ends were 5 bases for V and 7 bases for J; bases not matched to a gene: 11. The CDR3 runs to 15 residues. Germline V gene sequence: CDR1 LGHDT, CDR2 YNNKEL (reference sequence). For the CDR3, the DNA is TGTGCCAGCAGCTACCCAGGGACAGGGGTAGGTGAGCAGTACTTC. Amino acids: CASSYPGTGVGEQYF.

The chain is built from TRBV5-1 and TRBJ2-7; 7 bases agree with TRBD1. Unmatched junction bases numbered 5, after V lost 5 bases and J lost 0 bases. Germline lookup yields CDR1 SGHRS and CDR2 YFSETQ. CDR3 length equals 14 residues. The CDR3 DNA reads TGCGCCAGCAGAGGGACAGCCCACTCCTACGAGCAGTACTTC. It specifies CASRGTAHSYEQYF.

This clonotype was seen many times. The rearrangement links TRBV6-6 to TRBJ1-2, with 9 bases identical to TRBD1. The trim removed 3 bases at V and 8 bases at J, leaving 10 bases unmatched. The CDR3 covers 15 residues. From germline, CDR1 is MNHNY and CDR2 SVGAGI (reference sequence). CDR3 sequence reads: CASSYALGQGRGYTF. The CDR3 DNA sequence: TGTGCCAGCAGTTATGCCCTGGGACAGGGAAGAGGCTACACCTTC.